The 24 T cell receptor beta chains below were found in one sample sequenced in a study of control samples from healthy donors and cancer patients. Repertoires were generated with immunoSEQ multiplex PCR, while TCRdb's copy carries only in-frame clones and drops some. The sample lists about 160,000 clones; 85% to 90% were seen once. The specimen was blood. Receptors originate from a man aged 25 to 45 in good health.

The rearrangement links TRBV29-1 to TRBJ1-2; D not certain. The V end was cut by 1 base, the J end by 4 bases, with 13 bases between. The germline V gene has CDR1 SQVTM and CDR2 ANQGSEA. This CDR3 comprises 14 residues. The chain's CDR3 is CSVEGGTQIYGYTF. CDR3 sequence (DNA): TGCAGCGTTGAAGGGGGTACCCAGATCTATGGCTACACCTTC.

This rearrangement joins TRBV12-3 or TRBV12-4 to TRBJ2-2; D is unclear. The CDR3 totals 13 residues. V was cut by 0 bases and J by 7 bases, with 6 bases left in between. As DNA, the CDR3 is TGTGCCAGCAGTTTAGCGCCGAGCGGGGAGCTGTTTTTT. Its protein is CASSLAPSGELFF.

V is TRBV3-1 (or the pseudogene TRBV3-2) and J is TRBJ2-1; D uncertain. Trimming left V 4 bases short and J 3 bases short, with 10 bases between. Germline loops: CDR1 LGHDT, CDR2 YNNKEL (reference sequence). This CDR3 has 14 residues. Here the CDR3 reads CASSLTYHYNEQFF. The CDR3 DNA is TGTGCCAGCAGCCTTACTTACCACTACAATGAGCAGTTCTTC.

The CDR3 loop is CASSADGTRYLGNEQFF. CDR3 coding DNA: TGTGCCAGCAGCGCCGACGGGACTAGGTATTTGGGCAATGAGCAGTTCTTC. The chain joins TRBV9 to TRBJ2-1; 8 bases fit TRBD2. Per germline, CDR1 SGDLS and CDR2 YYNGEE. This CDR3 has 17 amino acids. With 3 bases clipped from V and 6 bases from J, the junction kept 14 bases outside the gene matches.

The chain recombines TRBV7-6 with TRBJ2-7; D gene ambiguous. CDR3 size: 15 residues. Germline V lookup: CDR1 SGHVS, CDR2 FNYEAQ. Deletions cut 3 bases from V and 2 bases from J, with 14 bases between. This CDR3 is CASSFFQDRAYEQYF. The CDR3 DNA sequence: TGTGCCAGCAGCTTTTTCCAGGACCGAGCCTACGAGCAGTACTTC. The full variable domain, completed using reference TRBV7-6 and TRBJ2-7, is GAGVSQSPRYKVTKRGQDVALRCDPISGHVSLYWYRQALGQGPEFLTYFNYEAQQDKSGLPNDRFSAERPEGSISTLTIQRTEQRDSAMYRCASSFFQDRAYEQYFGPGTRLTVT.

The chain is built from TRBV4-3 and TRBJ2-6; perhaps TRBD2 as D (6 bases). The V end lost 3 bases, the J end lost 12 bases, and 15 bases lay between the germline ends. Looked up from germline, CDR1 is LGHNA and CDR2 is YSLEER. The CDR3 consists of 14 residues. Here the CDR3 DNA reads TGCGCCAGCAGCCACGCCCAGGAGGGCCGCGTCCTGACTTTC. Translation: CASSHAQEGRVLTF.

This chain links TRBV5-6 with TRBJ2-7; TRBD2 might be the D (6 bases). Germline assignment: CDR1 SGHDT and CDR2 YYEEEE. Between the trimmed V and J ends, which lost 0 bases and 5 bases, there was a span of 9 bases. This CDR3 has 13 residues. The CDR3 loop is CASSLVWGDEQYF. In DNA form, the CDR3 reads TGTGCCAGCAGCTTGGTATGGGGGGACGAGCAGTACTTC.

CDR3 in DNA: TGTGCCAGCAGCCGGCCGGACTATGGCTACACCTTC. Its protein product is CASSRPDYGYTF. This chain joins TRBV3-1 (or the pseudogene TRBV3-2) and TRBJ1-2; the D is unclear. The germline V gene encodes CDR1 LGHDT and CDR2 YNNKEL (reference sequence). The CDR3 totals 12 residues. The V gene lost 4 bases and the J gene lost 3 bases, with 6 bases spanning the gap.

This chain's CDR3 is CASSIRDSYLGGYGYTF. CDR3 nucleotides: TGTGCCAGTAGTATCCGGGACAGCTACCTAGGCGGGTATGGCTACACCTTC. This rearrangement joins TRBV19 to TRBJ1-2, with TRBD1 matching over 7 bases. V was clipped by 3 bases and J by 5 bases; unmatched bases: 15. The CDR3 consists of 17 residues. Looked up from germline, CDR1 is LNHDA and CDR2 is SQIVND (reference sequence).

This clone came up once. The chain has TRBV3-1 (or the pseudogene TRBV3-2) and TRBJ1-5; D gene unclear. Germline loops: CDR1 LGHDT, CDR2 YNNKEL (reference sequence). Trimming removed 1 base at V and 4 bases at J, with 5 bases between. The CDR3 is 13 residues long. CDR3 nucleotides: TGTGCCAGCAGCCAAGCCCAGAATCAGCCCCAGCATTTT. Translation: CASSQAQNQPQHF.

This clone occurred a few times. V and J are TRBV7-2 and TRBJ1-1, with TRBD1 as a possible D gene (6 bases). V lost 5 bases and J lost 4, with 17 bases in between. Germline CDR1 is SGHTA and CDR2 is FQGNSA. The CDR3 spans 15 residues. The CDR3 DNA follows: TGTGCCAGCAGCCCGCGACAGGCAGGGGCCACTGAAGCTTTCTTT. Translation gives CASSPRQAGATEAFF.

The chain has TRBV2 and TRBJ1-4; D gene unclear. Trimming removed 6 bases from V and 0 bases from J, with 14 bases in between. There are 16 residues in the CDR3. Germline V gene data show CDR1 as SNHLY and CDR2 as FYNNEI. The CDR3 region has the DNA TGTGCCAGCAGCCCCCCTTCCGGGGCAACTAATGAAAAACTGTTTTTT. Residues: CASSPPSGATNEKLFF.

The CDR3 DNA is TGTGCCAGTAGCCCAGGTCGACCCCGGGGCAATGAGCAGTTCTTC. Protein product: CASSPGRPRGNEQFF. The chain is built from TRBV19 and TRBJ2-1, with a possible D match to TRBD2 (5 bases). The length of the CDR3 is 15 residues. The V gene's germline CDR1 is LNHDA and CDR2 SQIVND (reference sequence). The V end lost 6 bases, the J end lost 6 bases, and 18 bases lay between the germline ends. Together with reference TRBV19 and TRBJ2-1, the CDR3 gives the full variable domain: DGGITQSPKYLFRKEGQNVTLSCEQNLNHDAMYWYRQDPGQGLRLIYYSQIVNDFQKGDIAEGYSVSREKKESFPLTVTSAQKNPTAFYLCASSPGRPRGNEQFFGPGTRLTVL.

CDR3 loop: CSHRRSSYNEQFF. In DNA, the CDR3 is TGCAGCCATCGCCGGAGCTCCTACAATGAGCAGTTCTTC. The chain employs TRBV29-1 and TRBJ2-1, with D unresolved. Germline V gene data show CDR1 as SQVTM and CDR2 as ANQGSEA. Trimming removed 8 bases from V and 0 bases from J, with 11 bases in between. This CDR3 is 13 amino acids long.

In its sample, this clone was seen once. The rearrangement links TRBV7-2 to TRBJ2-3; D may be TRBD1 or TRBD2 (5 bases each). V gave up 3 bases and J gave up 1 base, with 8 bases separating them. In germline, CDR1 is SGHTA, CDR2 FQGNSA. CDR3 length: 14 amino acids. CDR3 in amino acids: CASSLPGRTDTQYF. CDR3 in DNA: TGTGCCAGCAGCTTGCCGGGACGCACAGATACGCAGTATTTT.

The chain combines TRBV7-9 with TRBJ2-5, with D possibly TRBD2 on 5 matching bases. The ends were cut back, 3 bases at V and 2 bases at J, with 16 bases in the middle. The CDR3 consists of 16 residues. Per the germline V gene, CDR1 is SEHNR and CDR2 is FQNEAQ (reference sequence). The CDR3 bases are TGTGCCAGCAGCTTTAGCGAACATTTCAGTCAAGAGACCCAGTACTTC. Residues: CASSFSEHFSQETQYF. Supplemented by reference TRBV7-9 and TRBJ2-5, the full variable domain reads DTGVSQNPRHKITKRGQNVTFRCDPISEHNRLYWYRQTLGQGPEFLTYFQNEAQLEKSRLLSDRFSAERPKGSFSTLEIQRTEQGDSAMYLCASSFSEHFSQETQYFGPGTRLLVL.

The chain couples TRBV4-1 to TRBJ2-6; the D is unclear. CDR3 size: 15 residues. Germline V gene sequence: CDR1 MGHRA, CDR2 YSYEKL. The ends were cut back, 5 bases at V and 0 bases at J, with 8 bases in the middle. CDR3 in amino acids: CASSEVHSGANVLTF. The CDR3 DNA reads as TGCGCCAGCAGCGAAGTGCACTCTGGGGCCAACGTCCTGACTTTC.

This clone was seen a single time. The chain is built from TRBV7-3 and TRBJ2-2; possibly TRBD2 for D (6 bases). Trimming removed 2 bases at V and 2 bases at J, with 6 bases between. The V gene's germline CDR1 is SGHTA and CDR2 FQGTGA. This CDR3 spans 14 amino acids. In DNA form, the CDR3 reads TGTGCCAGCAGCTTAGGACTAAACACCGGGGAGCTGTTTTTT. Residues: CASSLGLNTGELFF.

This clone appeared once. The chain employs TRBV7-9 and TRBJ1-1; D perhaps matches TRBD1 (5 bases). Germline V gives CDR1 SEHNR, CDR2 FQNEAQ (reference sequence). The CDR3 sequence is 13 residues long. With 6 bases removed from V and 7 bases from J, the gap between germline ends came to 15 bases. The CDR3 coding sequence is TGTGCCAGCAGTTCTGACAGAGAACATGAAGCTTTCTTT. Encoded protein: CASSSDREHEAFF.

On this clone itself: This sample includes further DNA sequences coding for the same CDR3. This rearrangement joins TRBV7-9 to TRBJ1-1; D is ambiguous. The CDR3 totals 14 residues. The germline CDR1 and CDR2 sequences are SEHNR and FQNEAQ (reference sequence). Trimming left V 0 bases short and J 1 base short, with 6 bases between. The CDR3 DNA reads TGTGCCAGCAGCTTAGCGCTGGGGAACACTGAAGCTTTCTTT. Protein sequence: CASSLALGNTEAFF.

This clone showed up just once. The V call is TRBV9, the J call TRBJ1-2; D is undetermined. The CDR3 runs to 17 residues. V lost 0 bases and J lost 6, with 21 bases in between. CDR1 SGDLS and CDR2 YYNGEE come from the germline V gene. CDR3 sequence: CASSVGGTGSPKDGYTF. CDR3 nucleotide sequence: TGTGCCAGCAGCGTAGGCGGAACCGGGTCTCCTAAGGATGGCTACACCTTC.

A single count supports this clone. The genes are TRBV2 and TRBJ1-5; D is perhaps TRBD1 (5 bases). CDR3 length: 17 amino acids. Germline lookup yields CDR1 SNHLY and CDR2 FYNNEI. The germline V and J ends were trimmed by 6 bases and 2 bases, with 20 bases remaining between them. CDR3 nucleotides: TGTGCCAGCAGCGCGGAGGGCAGGGTGGGTGGCAATCAGCCCCAGCATTTT. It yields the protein CASSAEGRVGGNQPQHF.

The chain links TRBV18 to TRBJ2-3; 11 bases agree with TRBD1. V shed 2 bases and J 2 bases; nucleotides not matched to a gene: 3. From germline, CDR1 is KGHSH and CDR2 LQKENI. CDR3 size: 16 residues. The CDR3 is CASSPTGQGVTDTQYF. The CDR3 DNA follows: TGTGCCAGCTCACCAACGGGACAGGGGGTCACAGATACGCAGTATTTT.

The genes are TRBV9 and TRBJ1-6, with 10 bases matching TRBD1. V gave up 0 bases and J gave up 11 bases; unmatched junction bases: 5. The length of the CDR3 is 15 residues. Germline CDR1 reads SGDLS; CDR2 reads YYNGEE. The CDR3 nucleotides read TGTGCCAGCAGCGTAGAGGACAGGGGGTTAACACCCCTCCACTTT. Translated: CASSVEDRGLTPLHF. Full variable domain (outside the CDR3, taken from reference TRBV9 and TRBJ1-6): DSGVTQTPKHLITATGQRVTLRCSPRSGDLSVYWYQQSLDQGLQFLIQYYNGEERAKGNILERFSAQQFPDLHSELNLSSLELGDSALYFCASSVEDRGLTPLHFGNGTRLTVT.